These T cell receptor beta chains were read from a single sample in a study of cytomegalovirus exposure and HLA in healthy donors. Profiling relied on immunoSEQ multiplex PCR, and the TCRdb table lists in-frame clones only, not all of them. This table has 130,000 to 150,000 clones, just over 85% appearing once. The material sequenced was PBMCs. The receptors come from a woman aged 18 to 35 in good health and CMV-seropositive. Each CDR3 is given with its conserved first and last residue. A D gene is named only where the DNA matches it firmly. Not all rows give a size; the values are once, few, many and, for expanded clones, a class.

j_call clone_size d_call v_call cdr3_aa cdr3_nt
TRBJ2-5 . TRBD1 TRBV5-6 CASRPRDRAPETQYF TGTGCCAGCAGGCCCCGGGACAGGGCCCCGGAGACCCAGTACTTC
TRBJ2-5 . TRBD2 TRBV10-3 CATGGTSQETQYF TGTGCCACTGGGGGGACTAGCCAAGAGACCCAGTACTTC
TRBJ1-1 once . TRBV1 CTSSKYDYRANTEAFF TGCACCAGCAGTAAGTATGACTACAGGGCGAACACTGAAGCTTTCTTT
TRBJ2-7 . . TRBV9 CASSVASGSAYEQYF TGTGCCAGCAGCGTAGCTAGTGGGTCCGCCTACGAGCAGTACTTC
TRBJ2-2 . . TRBV5-1 CASSLFSWELFF TGCGCCAGCAGCTTGTTCTCCTGGGAGCTGTTTTTT
TRBJ2-3 . TRBD1 TRBV29-1 CSVGVGTGYTDTQYF TGCAGCGTTGGGGTGGGGACAGGGTACACAGATACGCAGTATTTT
TRBJ2-7 . TRBD1 TRBV18 CASSIRTGINYEQYF TGTGCCAGCTCAATTCGGACAGGGATCAATTACGAGCAGTACTTC
TRBJ2-7 . TRBD1 TRBV6-6 CASSYYRGNEQYF TGTGCCAGCAGTTATTACAGGGGGAACGAGCAGTACTTC
TRBJ1-2 once . TRBV6-5 CASSYSKDSYYGYTF TGTGCCAGCAGTTACTCGAAGGACAGCTACTATGGCTACACCTTC
TRBJ1-6 few . TRBV2 CASRQGSLNSPLHF TGTGCCAGCCGTCAGGGTTCTCTTAATTCACCCCTCCACTTT
TRBJ2-2 once . TRBV28 CASSLRGNTGELFF TGTGCCAGCAGTTTACGGGGTAACACCGGGGAGCTGTTTTTT
TRBJ1-1 . . TRBV28 CASSLRGWDTEAFF TGTGCCAGCAGCCTCAGGGGTTGGGACACTGAAGCTTTCTTT
TRBJ1-1 once TRBD1 TRBV7-9 CASSDRDPEAFF TGTGCCAGCAGCGACAGGGACCCTGAAGCTTTCTTT
TRBJ1-5 . TRBD1 TRBV6-5 CASRATGGNQPQHF TGTGCCAGCAGGGCGACAGGGGGCAATCAGCCCCAGCATTTT
TRBJ1-4 few TRBD1 TRBV4-1 CASSHGQGTIGKLFF TGCGCCAGCAGCCATGGACAGGGAACGATTGGGAAACTGTTTTTT
TRBJ2-7 . TRBD2 TRBV28 CASSLGLVREQYF TGTGCCAGCAGTCTGGGACTAGTGAGAGAGCAGTACTTC
TRBJ2-5 once . TRBV11-1 CASSFGQIETQYF TGTGCCAGCAGCTTTGGACAGATAGAGACCCAGTACTTC
TRBJ2-1 . . TRBV6-6 CASSYSGERYNEQFF TGTGCCAGCAGTTACTCGGGCGAGAGATACAATGAGCAGTTCTTC
TRBJ1-1 . . TRBV5-4 CASRKAGDEAFF TGTGCCAGCAGGAAAGCAGGGGATGAAGCTTTCTTT
TRBJ1-2 . . TRBV5-1 CASSLSGAYGYTF TGCGCCAGCAGCTTGTCAGGGGCCTATGGCTACACCTTC
TRBJ2-1 . . TRBV2 CASSGGSGVYNEQFF TGTGCCAGCAGTGGGGGTAGCGGAGTCTACAATGAGCAGTTCTTC
TRBJ2-7 . TRBD2 TRBV4-3 CASSRGGGSYEQYF TGCGCCAGCAGCCGGGGCGGGGGGTCCTACGAGCAGTACTTC
TRBJ2-1 once TRBD2 TRBV7-2 CASSKGLAGLPGNEQFF TGTGCCAGCAGCAAGGGACTAGCGGGTCTACCCGGGAATGAGCAGTTCTTC
TRBJ2-5 once TRBD1 TRBV6-5 CASQGASVKETQYF TGTGCCAGCCAGGGGGCTAGCGTCAAAGAGACCCAGTACTTC
TRBJ2-7 . . TRBV28 CASSLGVLVPGDF TGTGCCAGCAGTTTGGGAGTTCTGGTCCCGGGGGACTTC
TRBJ2-7 . TRBD2 TRBV27 CATGGRAYEQYF TGTGCCACGGGGGGGAGAGCCTACGAGCAGTACTTC
TRBJ1-2 . . TRBV30 CAWSVGQRYGYTF TGTGCCTGGAGTGTAGGACAGAGGTATGGCTACACCTTC
TRBJ2-7 . . TRBV19 CASRERSTYEQYF TGTGCCAGTAGAGAACGGTCAACCTACGAGCAGTACTTC
TRBJ2-5 . TRBD1 TRBV15 CATGGSRRTGGEGETQYF TGTGCCACCGGCGGATCGCGACGGACAGGGGGCGAGGGAGAGACCCAGTACTTC
TRBJ1-1 . TRBD1 TRBV28 CASSTGVTNTEAFF TGTGCCAGCAGCACAGGGGTAACGAACACTGAAGCTTTCTTT
TRBJ2-1 . . TRBV10-3 CAIKGGVYNEQFF TGTGCCATCAAAGGGGGGGTTTACAATGAGCAGTTCTTC
TRBJ1-4 . TRBD1 TRBV7-9 CASSSRDRAYNEKLFF TGTGCCAGCAGCTCTCGGGACAGGGCGTATAATGAAAAACTGTTTTTT
TRBJ2-1 . . TRBV4-1 CASSPAPRTANEQFF TGCGCCAGCAGCCCAGCCCCCCGGACAGCCAATGAGCAGTTCTTC
TRBJ2-7 . . TRBV10-1 CASSESGGSGEQYF TGCGCCAGCAGTGAGTCGGGGGGTTCGGGCGAGCAGTACTTC
TRBJ2-3 . TRBD1 TRBV2 CASRTGFQDTQYF TGTGCCAGCAGGACAGGGTTCCAAGATACGCAGTATTTT
TRBJ1-1 . . TRBV5-4 CASSLPSGMTEAFF TGTGCCAGCAGCTTGCCATCCGGGATGACTGAAGCTTTCTTT
TRBJ2-1 . . TRBV5-4 CASSPTGKGVNEQFF TGTGCCAGCAGCCCGACGGGCAAAGGGGTCAATGAGCAGTTCTTC
TRBJ2-3 . . TRBV28 CASTVPGLSSTDTQYF TGTGCCAGCACCGTGCCGGGACTTTCTAGCACAGATACGCAGTATTTT
TRBJ2-1 . TRBD1 TRBV10-3 CAITGTGGAGEQFF TGTGCCATCACCGGGACAGGGGGGGCTGGTGAGCAGTTCTTC
TRBJ2-2 . TRBD2 TRBV2 CAGGLAGVGELFF TGTGCCGGGGGACTAGCGGGAGTCGGGGAGCTGTTTTTT
TRBJ2-7 . . TRBV29-1 CSVETPQGQTFGYEQYF TGCAGCGTTGAAACCCCCCAGGGCCAAACCTTTGGCTACGAGCAGTACTTC
TRBJ1-2 few TRBD1 TRBV6-1 CASSELSPGQGAYGYTF TGTGCCAGCAGTGAATTATCGCCGGGACAGGGGGCTTATGGCTACACCTTC
TRBJ1-5 . . TRBV25-1 CASSESGILGNQPQHF TGTGCCAGCAGTGAATCTGGCATCCTTGGCAATCAGCCCCAGCATTTT
TRBJ2-5 . . TRBV6-6 CASSGRGEETQYF TGTGCCAGCAGCGGCAGGGGAGAAGAGACCCAGTACTTC